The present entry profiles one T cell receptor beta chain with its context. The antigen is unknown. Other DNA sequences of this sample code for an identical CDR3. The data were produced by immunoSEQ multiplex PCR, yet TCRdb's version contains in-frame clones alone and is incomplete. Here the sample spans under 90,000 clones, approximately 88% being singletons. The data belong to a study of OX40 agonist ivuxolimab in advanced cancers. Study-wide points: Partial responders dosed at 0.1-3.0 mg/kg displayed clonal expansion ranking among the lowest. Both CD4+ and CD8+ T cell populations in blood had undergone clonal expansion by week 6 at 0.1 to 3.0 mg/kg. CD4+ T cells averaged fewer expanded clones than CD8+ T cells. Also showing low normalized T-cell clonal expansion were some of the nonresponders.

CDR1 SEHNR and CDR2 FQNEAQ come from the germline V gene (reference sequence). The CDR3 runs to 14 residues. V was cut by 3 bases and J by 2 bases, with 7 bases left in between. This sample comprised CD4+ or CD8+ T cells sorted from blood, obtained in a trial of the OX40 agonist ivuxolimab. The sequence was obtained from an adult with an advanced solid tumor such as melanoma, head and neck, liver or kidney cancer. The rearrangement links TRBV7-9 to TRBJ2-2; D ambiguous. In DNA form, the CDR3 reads TGTGCCAGCAGCTTTGCCGCAAACACCGGGGAGCTGTTTTTT. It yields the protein CASSFAANTGELFF.